The 10 T cell receptor beta chains below come from one sample, sequenced in a study of Graves' ophthalmopathy and Graves' hyperthyroidism. The study amplified TCR beta CDR3 regions using RNA transcripts. HTBI primers served in a first-round RT-PCR, which a second-round multiplex PCR followed. TCRdb reprocessed the multiplex PCR reads with MiXCR, giving one entry per CDR3 protein. The repertoire has about 620,000 distinct CDR3 sequences, 20% to 25% of them found once; the top ten carry more than 5.5%. The specimen sequenced was peripheral blood. The source of these receptors is a woman aged 18-30 years with stable Graves' hyperthyroidism. Some clones in this sample may be carry-over from other donors' samples.

A word on this clonotype: One base away lies a much larger clone, so this may be a sequencing read error. The chain links TRBV28 to TRBJ1-1; 9 bases agree with TRBD1. The length of the CDR3 is 18 residues. V lost 3 bases, J lost 0 bases, and 11 bases stayed unmatched. Germline loops: CDR1 MDHEN, CDR2 SYDVKM. DNA for the CDR3: TGTGCCAGCAGTTTGAGGTTTGGACGGACAGGGGTGAACACTGAAGCTTTCTTT. As protein: CASSLRFGRTGVNTEAFF.

The V call is TRBV30, the J call TRBJ2-5, with D unresolved. This CDR3 spans 13 amino acids. V was shortened by 1 base and J by 4 bases, with 10 bases between the two germline ends. Germline V lookup: CDR1 GTSNPN, CDR2 SVGIG (reference sequence). This CDR3 reads CAWSGARLETQYF. The CDR3, as DNA: TGTGCCTGGAGTGGGGCCCGACTAGAGACCCAGTACTTC.

In this sample, this clonotype turned up many times. The chain carries TRBV2 and TRBJ1-1; 9 bases agree with TRBD1. CDR1 SNHLY and CDR2 FYNNEI come from the germline V gene. The J segment lost 5 bases and the V segment lost 6 bases, leaving 4 bases of the junction unmatched. CDR3 length: 13 amino acids. CDR3 sequence (DNA): TGTGCCAGCAGGTCGGGACAGGGAACTGAAGCTTTCTTT. Amino acid sequence: CASRSGQGTEAFF.

This clonotype was observed at least ten times. The rearrangement links TRBV24-1 to TRBJ2-5, with D perhaps assigned TRBD1 or TRBD2 (5 bases each). Germline CDR1 is KGHDR and CDR2 is SFDVKD. V gave up 3 bases and J gave up 1 base, with 8 bases separating them. This CDR3 spans 14 amino acids. As DNA, the CDR3 is TGTGCCACCAGTGATCGGGGCCTCCAAGAGACCCAGTACTTC. This encodes CATSDRGLQETQYF.

This clonotype appeared many times. The chain carries TRBV6-2 or TRBV6-3 and TRBJ2-7; the D gene is possibly TRBD2 (6 bases). This CDR3 spans 15 amino acids. Germline V gene data show CDR1 as MNHEY and CDR2 as SVGEGT. Deletions cut 5 bases from V and 0 bases from J, with 14 bases between. The CDR3 DNA sequence: TGTGCCAGCAGTGCCCACCTGGGGGGCTCCTACGAGCAGTACTTC. Encoded protein: CASSAHLGGSYEQYF.

This clonotype was counted at least ten times. J is TRBJ2-2 and V is TRBV12-3 or TRBV12-4; 10 nucleotides agree with TRBD2. The CDR3 runs to 16 residues. V lost 6 bases to trimming and J lost 2 bases; unmatched junction nucleotides: 6. DNA for the CDR3: TGTGCCAGCAGCGAAGGACTAGCGGCAAACACCGGGGAGCTGTTTTTT. It codes for CASSEGLAANTGELFF.

This clonotype was counted between two and nine times. The V call is TRBV7-2, the J call TRBJ2-2; TRBD1 agrees at 8 bases. CDR1 SGHTA and CDR2 FQGNSA come from the germline V gene. V lost 0 bases, J lost 6 bases, and 9 bases stayed unmatched. This CDR3 contains 17 residues. The CDR3 is CASSLARAGGLSGELFF. The CDR3 DNA reads TGTGCCAGCAGCTTAGCACGGGCAGGGGGCCTGTCCGGGGAGCTGTTTTTT.

This clonotype was observed many times. A much larger clone lies a single base off, so this may be a read error. This chain joins TRBV12-3 or TRBV12-4 and TRBJ1-1, with D possibly matching TRBD1 (5 bases). The CDR3 has 13 amino acids. This chain's CDR3 is CASRGRGNTEACF. The DNA of the CDR3 is TGTGCCAGCAGGGGCCGGGGGAACACTGAAGCTTGCTTT.

A remark on this clonotype: One junction end does not reproduce the germline sequence, and a read error may be involved. The chain joins TRBV7-2 to TRBJ2-7, with 7 bases aligning to TRBD1. This CDR3 has 13 amino acids. Germline values: CDR1 SGHTA, CDR2 FQGNSA. The CDR3 reads CASSVISPGTVTF. The DNA of the CDR3 is TGTGCCAGCAGCGTAATTAGTCCCGGGACAGTGACGTTC.

This clonotype showed up many times. The genes are TRBV12-3 or TRBV12-4 and TRBJ1-1; possible D gene TRBD1, 5 bases. V lost 7 bases and J 4 bases, leaving 13 bases between the germline ends. This CDR3 comprises 13 residues. CDR3 region: CASNPSGVTEAFF. The CDR3 coding sequence is TGTGCCAGCAATCCCTCGGGGGTCACTGAAGCTTTCTTT.